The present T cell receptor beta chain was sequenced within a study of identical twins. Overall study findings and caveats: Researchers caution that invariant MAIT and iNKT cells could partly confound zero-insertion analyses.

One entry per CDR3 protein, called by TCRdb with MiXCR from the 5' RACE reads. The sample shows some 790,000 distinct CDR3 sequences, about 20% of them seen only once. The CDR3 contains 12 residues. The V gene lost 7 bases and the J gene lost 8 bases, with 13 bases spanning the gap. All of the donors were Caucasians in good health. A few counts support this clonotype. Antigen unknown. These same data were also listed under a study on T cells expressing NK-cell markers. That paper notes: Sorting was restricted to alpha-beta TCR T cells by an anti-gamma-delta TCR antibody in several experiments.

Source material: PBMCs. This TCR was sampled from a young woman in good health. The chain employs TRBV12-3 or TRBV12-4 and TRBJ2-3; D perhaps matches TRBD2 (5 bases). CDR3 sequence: CASNENRGTQYF. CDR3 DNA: TGTGCCAGCAATGAGAATCGGGGTACGCAGTATTTT.